A selection of T cell receptor beta chains follows, all from one sample in a study of patients and donors after allogeneic stem cell transplantation. TCRdb itself ran the RT-PCR reads through MiXCR, one entry per CDR3 protein. This repertoire shows about 57,000 distinct CDR3 sequences, roughly 15% found once; its top ten account for over 25%. Sequencing was carried out using blood, either unsorted or a sorted T cell fraction (not recorded which). The receptors were gathered from a human donor who was either an allogeneic HSCT recipient or a stem cell or donor lymphocyte infusion donor (not recorded which). It is not recorded whose cells these are; they may come from a transplant donor. Both conserved end residues are trimmed from each CDR3.

TRBV5-1	TRBJ2-7	ASSLGGTGFSYEQY
TRBV19	TRBJ2-7	ASSISFYFGTGGSSYEQY
TRBV5-1	TRBJ2-1	ASSSVTGRDEQF
TRBV5-1	TRBJ1-1	ASSFGQGRYTEAF
TRBV25-1	TRBJ2-5	ASSEGPSVEGGTQY
TRBV10-3	TRBJ1-5	AISAHLGNQPQH
TRBV4-2	TRBJ2-1	ASSQEGWLADSYNEQF
TRBV29-1	TRBJ2-3	SAGMGGGLTDTQY
TRBV24-1	TRBJ2-1	ATSDTRLAGESYNEQF
TRBV29-1	TRBJ2-1	SVAETDYNEQF
TRBV11-2	TRBJ2-1	ASRSLDQLLFNEQF
TRBV29-1	TRBJ2-3	SVEGNRFTDTQY
TRBV9	TRBJ2-3	ASSVSSIDTQY
TRBV29-1	TRBJ1-3	SVREAAAGNTIY
TRBV28	TRBJ2-7	ASSWAGPYEQY
TRBV6-5	TRBJ2-2	ASSFLTGELF
TRBV20-1	TRBJ2-2	SARDLQNANTGELF
TRBV12-3/TRBV12-4	TRBJ1-2	ASRRDSPNYGYT
TRBV11-2	TRBJ2-1	ASSLVRNEQF
TRBV6-5	TRBJ1-1	ASKRRGTGTNTEAF
TRBV5-1	TRBJ1-6	ASSFTGNNSPLH
TRBV3-1	TRBJ2-1	ASSPRLWRVYNEQF
TRBV7-9	TRBJ1-4	ASSFFRKQGANEKLF
TRBV6-6	TRBJ1-1	ASSYSRGLAF
TRBV29-1	TRBJ1-1	SVDPTFENTEAF
TRBV20-1	TRBJ2-5	SARDFGGRQETQY
TRBV12-3/TRBV12-4	TRBJ2-7	ASRADTGSSYEQY
TRBV6-2/TRBV6-3	TRBJ2-1	ASGAGVPNNEQF
TRBV7-9	TRBJ1-1	ASSSGTDGDTEAF